This T cell receptor beta chain came from a study of T cell repertoires in cytomegalovirus infection. Across the study: Public TCR beta signatures indicated both CMV infection and matching HLA type.

Notes on the study in general: The ex vivo response was dominated by HLA-C-restricted CMV-specific TCR beta clonotypes. Carriers of CMV and the relevant HLA type were discriminated by public TCR beta frequency.

This clonotype has ten or more counts. Its specificity is unknown. TCRdb ran MiXCR on the reads and lists one entry per CDR3 protein. Among a few hundred thousand distinct CDR3 sequences listed, 8% to 10% were seen once. The receptor was isolated from a human donor in good health (CMV status not recorded). Some clones in this sample may be carry-over from other donors' samples. The source material was PBMCs.

Here the CDR3 reads CASSDLTGELFF. CDR3 sequence (DNA): TGTGCCAGCAGCGACCTCACCGGGGAGCTGTTTTTT. The V and J genes are TRBV7-2 and TRBJ2-2; D not resolved. V lost 5 bases, J lost 4 bases, and 5 bases lay in between. Germline CDR1 and CDR2: SGHTA and FQGNSA. The CDR3 runs 12 residues.